A single T cell receptor beta chain is shown here with its context. This CDR3 is built from 14 residues. Germline values: CDR1 DFQATT, CDR2 SNEGSKA (reference sequence). With 3 bases removed from V and 6 bases from J, the gap between germline ends came to 15 bases. This sample is part of a study of blood T cell repertoires in COVID-19. Study-level information: Spain, Italy and the United States supplied samples that represented acute and convalescent COVID-19.

Repertoires were generated with immunoSEQ multiplex PCR, while TCRdb's copy carries only in-frame clones and drops some. The data show roughly 230,000 clones, with roughly 86% seen just once and about 0.65% held by the top ten. The material sequenced was peripheral blood. V is TRBV20-1 and J is TRBJ2-1; D unclear. The sequence was collected from a human donor in a cohort sampled during active COVID-19. The CDR3 loop is CSASRDSVLNEQFF. The CDR3 DNA sequence: TGCAGTGCTAGTCGCGACTCCGTACTCAATGAGCAGTTCTTC.